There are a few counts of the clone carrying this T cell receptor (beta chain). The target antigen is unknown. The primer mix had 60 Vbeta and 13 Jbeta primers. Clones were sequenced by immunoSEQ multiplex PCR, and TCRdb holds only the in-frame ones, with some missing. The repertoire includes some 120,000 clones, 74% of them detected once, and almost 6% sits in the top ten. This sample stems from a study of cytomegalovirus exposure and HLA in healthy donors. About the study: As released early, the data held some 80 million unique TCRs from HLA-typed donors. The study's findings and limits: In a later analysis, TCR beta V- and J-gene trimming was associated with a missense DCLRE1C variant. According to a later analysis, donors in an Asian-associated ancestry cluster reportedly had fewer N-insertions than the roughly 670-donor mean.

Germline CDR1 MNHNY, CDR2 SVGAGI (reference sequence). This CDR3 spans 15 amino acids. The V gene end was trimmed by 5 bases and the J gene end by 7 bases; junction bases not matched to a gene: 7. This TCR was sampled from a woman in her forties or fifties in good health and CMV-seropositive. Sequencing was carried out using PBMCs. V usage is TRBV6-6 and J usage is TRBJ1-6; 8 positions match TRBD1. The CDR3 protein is CASSARQGMNSPLHF. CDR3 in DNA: TGTGCCAGCAGTGCCCGACAGGGGATGAATTCACCCCTCCACTTT.